The sequence of this T cell receptor beta chain was determined in a study of beta chain features in type 1 diabetes. Overall study findings and caveats: Moderate but significant shortening of TCRB CDR3s was recorded in all four CD4+ subsets from Type 1 diabetes patients. The cDNA sequencing approach could over-represent high-TCR-expressing cells.

In regard to this clone: The antigen is not known.

Of the isolated RNA, all was reverse transcribed, and so the sequenced material was expressed TCRB transcripts. Generated by immunoSEQ multiplex PCR, the TCRdb table keeps only in-frame clones and is missing some. Of approximately 58,000 clones in the sample, around 60% were seen once. Source material: stem cell memory CD4+ T cells from blood. The TCR sequence derives from a woman aged 25 to 39 with type 1 diabetes.

CDR3 region: CASSGRGTDTQYF. The CDR3 DNA reads as TGTGCCAGCAGCGGGAGGGGGACAGATACGCAGTATTTT. The genes are TRBV6-6 and TRBJ2-3, with TRBD2 matching 8 bases. The CDR3 spans 13 residues. Trimming took 6 bases from V and 3 from J; bases not matched to a gene: 2. Germline CDR1 MNHNY, CDR2 SVGAGI (reference sequence).